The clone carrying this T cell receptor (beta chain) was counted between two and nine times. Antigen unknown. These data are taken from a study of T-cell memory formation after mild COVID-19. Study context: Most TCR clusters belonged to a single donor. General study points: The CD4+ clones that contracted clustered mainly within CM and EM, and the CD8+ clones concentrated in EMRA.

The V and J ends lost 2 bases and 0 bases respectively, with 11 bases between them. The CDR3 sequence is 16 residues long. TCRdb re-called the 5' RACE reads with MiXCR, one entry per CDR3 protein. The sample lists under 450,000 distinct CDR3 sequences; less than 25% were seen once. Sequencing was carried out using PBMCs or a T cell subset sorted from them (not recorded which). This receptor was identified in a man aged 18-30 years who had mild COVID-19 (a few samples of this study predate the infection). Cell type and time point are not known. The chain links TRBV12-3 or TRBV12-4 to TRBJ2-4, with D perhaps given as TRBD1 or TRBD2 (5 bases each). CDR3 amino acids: CASSLFWDLAKNIQYF. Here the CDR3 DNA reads TGTGCCAGCAGTTTATTCTGGGACCTAGCCAAAAACATTCAGTACTTC.